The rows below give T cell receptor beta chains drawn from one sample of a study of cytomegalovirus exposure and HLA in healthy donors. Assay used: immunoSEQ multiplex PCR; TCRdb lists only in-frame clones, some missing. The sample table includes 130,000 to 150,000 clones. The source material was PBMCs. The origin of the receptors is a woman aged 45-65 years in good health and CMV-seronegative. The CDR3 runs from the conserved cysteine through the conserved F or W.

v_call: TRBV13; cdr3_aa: CASSSRGTGGDSPLHF
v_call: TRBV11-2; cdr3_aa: CASSSPTGPTEGYTF
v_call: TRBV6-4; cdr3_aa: CASSPTGNYGYTF
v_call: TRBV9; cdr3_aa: CASSVVLAGVGEQFF
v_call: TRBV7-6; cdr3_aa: CASSKDRNYEQYF
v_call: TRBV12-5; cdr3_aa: CASGKRESTDTQYF
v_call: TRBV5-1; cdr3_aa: CASSLSGGSYQPQHF
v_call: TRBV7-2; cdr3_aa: CASSLEQGGYYGYTF
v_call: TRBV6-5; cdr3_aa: CASAGSSYEQYF
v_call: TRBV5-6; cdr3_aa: CASSLGQGYQPQHF
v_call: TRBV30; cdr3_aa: CAGRFYPDRPETQYF
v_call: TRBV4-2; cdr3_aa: CASSRGRVLAGVRASYNEQFF
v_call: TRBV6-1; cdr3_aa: CASSALRRGDSPLHF
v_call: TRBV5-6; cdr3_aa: CASSLQIGTGHQPQHF
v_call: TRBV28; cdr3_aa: CASMGGLQGHEQYF
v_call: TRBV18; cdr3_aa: CASSPPSMNTEAFF
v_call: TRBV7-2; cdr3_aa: CASSLKLTGTQETQYF
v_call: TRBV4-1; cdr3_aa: CASSQGGQGYEQYF
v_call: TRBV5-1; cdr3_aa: CASSLQGGAYEQYF
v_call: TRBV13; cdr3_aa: CASSFRTGRETQYF
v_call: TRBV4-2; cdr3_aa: CASSQEGGGEYNEQFF
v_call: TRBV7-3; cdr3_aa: CASSLRGQVGTDTQYF
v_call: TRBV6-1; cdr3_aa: CASNDNGGVGQPQHF
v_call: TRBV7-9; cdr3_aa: CASSFPSTANEKLFF
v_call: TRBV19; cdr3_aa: CASSIEIQGAQGYTF
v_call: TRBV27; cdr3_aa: CASSLSGRSYEQYF
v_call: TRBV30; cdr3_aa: CAWRRTGNLVGNTIYF
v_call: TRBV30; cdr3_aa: CAWRGTGAAYEQYF
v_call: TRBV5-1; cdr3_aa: CASSSRTGATNEKLFF
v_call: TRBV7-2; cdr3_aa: CASSLFTSADTQYF
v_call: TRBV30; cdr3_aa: CAWIFGRTGELFF
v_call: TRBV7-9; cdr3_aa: CATETGSGYTF
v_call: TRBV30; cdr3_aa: CARPFLRPDTQYF
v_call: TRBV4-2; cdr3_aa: CASSLNVGRRGNTEAFF
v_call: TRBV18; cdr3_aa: CASSPGTGIYEQYF